The clone carrying this T cell receptor (beta chain) was counted at least ten times. Its specificity is not known. The source of the sample is a study of T cells after yellow fever vaccination. Study observations and caveats: Clonotypes found in both CD4 and CD8 compartments made up a small share. Researchers report a weaker secondary response that nonetheless peaked faster, day 5 versus 15. Post-booster repertoires again held most primary-vaccination clones (approximately 96% CD4, about 90% CD8).

The CDR3 loop spans 13 amino acids. Trimming took off 1 base at V and 11 bases at J, with 9 bases between the two ends. Looked up from germline, CDR1 is SNHLY and CDR2 is FYNNEI. Template switching by 5'RACE produced TCR cDNA, adding a universal primer site and UMIs. Each CDR3 protein is one row after TCRdb ran MiXCR on the 5' RACE reads. Of a few hundred thousand distinct CDR3 sequences in the sample, more than 3.5% were seen once. V gene TRBV2 combines with J gene TRBJ1-6, with D possibly TRBD1 on 6 matching bases. Sequenced here: PBMCs, sampled 15 days after the yellow fever booster vaccination. The sequence derives from a man between 18 and 29 years old who received the YFV17D yellow fever vaccine. CDR3 sequence reads: CASSEGGLAPLHF. The CDR3 nucleotides are TGTGCCAGCAGTGAAGGGGGGCTAGCACCCCTCCACTTT.